The present T cell receptor beta chain was sequenced within a study of T cell changes during pregnancy in multiple sclerosis. CDR3 length equals 14 residues. Trimming cost V 2 bases and J 2 bases, with 8 bases left between them. Germline values: CDR1 SGHTA, CDR2 FQGNSA. Sequenced by immunoSEQ multiplex PCR; TCRdb stores in-frame clones only, minus some. The sample contains 40,000 to 60,000 clones, approximately 90% of which appear only once. The sequence came from a female donor with multiple sclerosis, enrolled in a pregnancy study. The V gene is TRBV7-2, the J gene TRBJ2-3; no clear D gene. The material sequenced was CD4+ T cells from peripheral blood mononuclear cells, taken after pregnancy. The CDR3 nucleotides read TGTGCCAGCAGCTTAACACCGAACACAGATACGCAGTATTTT. The encoded protein is CASSLTPNTDTQYF.